This T cell receptor (beta chain) was captured by sequencing in a study of a mutant IDH1 vaccine in newly diagnosed glioma. The method was immunoSEQ multiplex PCR; TCRdb's version includes in-frame clones alone and lacks a portion of them. The data show about 36,000 clones, around nine tenths seen once. The time point here: baseline, week 1 (first vaccination visit). Documented treatment: pre-vaccination baseline after standard-of-care therapy. Germline V gives CDR1 SGHRS, CDR2 YFSETQ. The CDR3 length is 17 residues. V gave up 4 bases and J gave up 7 bases; unmatched junction bases: 16. This clonotype originated in a young man with glioma. The starting material was PBMCs, obtained from a glioma patient treated with radiotherapy, temozolomide or both. This chain uses TRBV5-1 with TRBJ2-1, with 8 bases that match TRBD2. The DNA of the CDR3 is TGCGCCAGCAGCCCCGGGACTGCGGGAGGTTTAGTGAATGAGCAGTTCTTC. It encodes CASSPGTAGGLVNEQFF.